One and the same sample provided the 8 T cell receptor beta chains below, sequenced in a study of cytomegalovirus exposure and HLA in healthy donors. In the PCR, 60 Vbeta and 13 Jbeta primers were used. Assay used: immunoSEQ multiplex PCR; TCRdb lists only in-frame clones, some missing. The sample includes some 150,000 clones, about 80% of them seen just once. The sample comprised PBMCs. All receptors come from a man aged 25-45 years in good health and CMV-seropositive.

The chain joins TRBV5-1 to TRBJ1-1; no clear D gene. The CDR3 length is 13 residues. Germline V gives CDR1 SGHRS, CDR2 YFSETQ. Trimming removed 0 bases from V and 5 bases from J, with 8 bases in between. The CDR3, as DNA: TGCGCCAGCAGCTTGGATTTGGAGACTGAAGCTTTCTTT. This codes for CASSLDLETEAFF.

The rearrangement joins TRBV6-1 to TRBJ1-2, with D possibly being TRBD1 (5 bases). Deletions cut 0 bases from V and 6 bases from J, with 11 bases between. This CDR3 contains 14 residues. Germline CDR1 and CDR2: MNHNS and SASEGT. The CDR3 sequence is CASSEAGAGNGYTF. In DNA form, the CDR3 reads TGTGCCAGCAGTGAAGCAGGGGCAGGAAATGGCTACACCTTC.

V and J are TRBV5-4 and TRBJ2-3; 7 bases line up with TRBD1. V lost 0 bases, J lost 3 bases, and 4 bases stayed unmatched. Germline lookup yields CDR1 SGHNT and CDR2 YYREEE (reference sequence). CDR3 size: 15 residues. The DNA for the CDR3 is TGTGCCAGCAGCTTGGACAGGGGTGCGACAGATACGCAGTATTTT. This gives the protein CASSLDRGATDTQYF. Drawing the rest from reference TRBV5-4 and TRBJ2-3, the complete variable domain is ETGVTQSPTHLIKTRGQQVTLRCSSQSGHNTVSWYQQALGQGPQFIFQYYREEENGRGNFPPRFSGLQFPNYSSELNVNALELDDSALYLCASSLDRGATDTQYFGPGTRLTVL.

The sample holds one count of this clone. The V gene is TRBV5-6, the J gene TRBJ2-1, with 10 bases identical to TRBD2. This CDR3 comprises 17 residues. Losses at the gene ends were 3 bases for V and 6 bases for J; bases not matched to a gene: 12. Germline V gene sequence: CDR1 SGHDT, CDR2 YYEEEE. As DNA, the CDR3 is TGTGCCAGCAGCTCTCCCGGAGCTCTAGCGGGAGCCAATGAGCAGTTCTTC. Translating gives CASSSPGALAGANEQFF.

This clone has more than one count but fewer than ten. V usage is TRBV29-1 and J usage is TRBJ2-6; D is perhaps TRBD1 (6 bases). This CDR3 comprises 19 residues. The germline gives CDR1 SQVTM, CDR2 ANQGSEA. V dropped 5 bases and J dropped 4 bases, with 27 bases sitting between them. The DNA of the CDR3 is TGCAGCGTTCTCCTAATAAGGGACACAAGGGGCTCCGGGGCCAACGTCCTGACTTTC. This codes for CSVLLIRDTRGSGANVLTF.

The chain combines TRBV29-1 with TRBJ2-1; 7 bases fit TRBD1. V trimming: 1 base; J trimming: 4 bases; junction bases outside the gene matches: 10. CDR3 length: 16 amino acids. From germline, CDR1 is SQVTM and CDR2 ANQGSEA. The CDR3 sequence is CSVEGGGWTGYNEQFF. CDR3 in DNA: TGCAGCGTTGAAGGAGGGGGTTGGACAGGTTACAATGAGCAGTTCTTC.

This sequence joins TRBV27 and TRBJ2-5; 8 positions match TRBD2. Gene TRBJ2-7 matches the end of the DNA better, so the J call may be wrong. Germline V gene sequence: CDR1 MNHEY, CDR2 SMNVEV (reference sequence). The CDR3 length is 13 residues. The CDR3 region is CASSYSGSGEQYF. The CDR3 coding sequence is TGTGCCAGCAGTTACAGCGGGAGCGGCGAGCAGTACTTC.

This clone was seen a single time. V is TRBV28 and J is TRBJ2-7; D possibly corresponds to TRBD2 (6 bases). Germline V gene lookup returns CDR1 MDHEN and CDR2 SYDVKM. The V gene lost 2 bases and the J gene lost 6 bases, with 20 bases spanning the gap. The CDR3 extends over 16 amino acids. The chain's CDR3 is CASSLAPREVASEQYF. CDR3 nucleotides: TGTGCCAGCAGTTTAGCGCCTAGGGAGGTGGCGAGCGAGCAGTACTTC.